Described below is a single TCR beta chain sequence and its context. Original processing notes: Cell counts per sample came from amplifying reference gene primers. The protocol was immunoSEQ multiplex PCR, while the TCRdb copy is restricted to in-frame clones and leaves out a portion. From that table come the V and J calls and clone size; the DNA was used to work out D and trimming. The table shows 250,000 or so clones, with just under 85% occurring only once. The sample comes from a study of blood T cell repertoires in COVID-19. Looking at the study overall: Specimens from acute and convalescent COVID-19 originated in the United States, Italy and Spain. T cells, B-cell-depleted T cells, or PBMCs supplied cDNA or gDNA.

The V end was cut by 7 bases, the J end by 2 bases, with 12 bases between. Germline assignment: CDR1 MNHEY and CDR2 SVGAGI. The CDR3 covers 13 residues. The V gene is TRBV6-5, the J gene TRBJ2-7; a weak D match, TRBD1 (5 bases). Sequencing used peripheral blood. The source of this sequence is a man in his fifties or sixties with acute or convalescent COVID-19. DNA for the CDR3: TGTGCCAGCAAAAGGGCAGGGCCCTACGAGCAGTACTTC. As protein: CASKRAGPYEQYF.